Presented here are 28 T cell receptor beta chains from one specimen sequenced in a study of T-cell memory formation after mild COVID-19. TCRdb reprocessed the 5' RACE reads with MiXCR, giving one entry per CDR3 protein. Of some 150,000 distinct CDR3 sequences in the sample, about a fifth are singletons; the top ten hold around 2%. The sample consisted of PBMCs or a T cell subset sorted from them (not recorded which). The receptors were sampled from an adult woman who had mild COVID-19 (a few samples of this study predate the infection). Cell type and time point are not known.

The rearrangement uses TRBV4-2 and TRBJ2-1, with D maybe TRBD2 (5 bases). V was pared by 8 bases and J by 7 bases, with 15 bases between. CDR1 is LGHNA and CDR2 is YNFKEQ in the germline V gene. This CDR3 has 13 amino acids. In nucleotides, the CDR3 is TGTGCCAGCGCTAGGGCCCCGGGGAATGAGCAGTTCTTC. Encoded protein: CASARAPGNEQFF.

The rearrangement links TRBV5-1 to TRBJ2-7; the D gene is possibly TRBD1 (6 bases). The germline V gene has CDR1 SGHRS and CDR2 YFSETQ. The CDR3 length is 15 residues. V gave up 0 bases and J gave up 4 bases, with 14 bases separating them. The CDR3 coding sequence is TGCGCCAGCAGCTTGGATCCCGGGACAAATTACGAGCAGTACTTC. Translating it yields CASSLDPGTNYEQYF.

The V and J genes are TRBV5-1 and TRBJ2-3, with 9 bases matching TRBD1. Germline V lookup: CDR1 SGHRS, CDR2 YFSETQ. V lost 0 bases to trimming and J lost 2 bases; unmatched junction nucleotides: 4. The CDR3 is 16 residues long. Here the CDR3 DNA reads TGCGCCAGCAGCTTGGACAGGGGGCCTATCACAGATACGCAGTATTTT. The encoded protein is CASSLDRGPITDTQYF.

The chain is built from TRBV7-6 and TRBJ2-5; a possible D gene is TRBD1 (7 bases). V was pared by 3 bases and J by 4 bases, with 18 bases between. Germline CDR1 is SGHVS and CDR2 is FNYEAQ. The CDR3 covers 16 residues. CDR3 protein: CASSLFASQGGETQYF. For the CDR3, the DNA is TGTGCCAGCAGCTTGTTTGCTAGCCAGGGGGGAGAGACCCAGTACTTC. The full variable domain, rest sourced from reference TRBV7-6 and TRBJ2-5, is GAGVSQSPRYKVTKRGQDVALRCDPISGHVSLYWYRQALGQGPEFLTYFNYEAQQDKSGLPNDRFSAERPEGSISTLTIQRTEQRDSAMYRCASSLFASQGGETQYFGPGTRLLVL.

The CDR3 nucleotides read TGTGCCAGCAGCCAAGAAAGGGGAGGCGATGAGCAGTTCTTC. Translating gives CASSQERGGDEQFF. The chain joins TRBV4-2 to TRBJ2-1; perhaps TRBD2 as D (6 bases). The germline V and J ends were trimmed by 0 bases and 8 bases, with 11 bases remaining between them. Per germline, CDR1 LGHNA and CDR2 YNFKEQ. The CDR3 consists of 14 residues.

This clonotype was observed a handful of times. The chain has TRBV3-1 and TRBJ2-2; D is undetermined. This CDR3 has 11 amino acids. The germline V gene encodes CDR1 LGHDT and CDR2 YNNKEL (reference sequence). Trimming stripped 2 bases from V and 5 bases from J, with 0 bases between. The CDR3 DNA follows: TGTGCCAGCAGCCAAACCGGGGAGCTGTTTTTT. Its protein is CASSQTGELFF.

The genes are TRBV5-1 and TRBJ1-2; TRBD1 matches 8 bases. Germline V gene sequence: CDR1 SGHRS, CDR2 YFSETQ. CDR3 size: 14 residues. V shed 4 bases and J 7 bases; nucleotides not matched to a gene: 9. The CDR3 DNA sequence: TGCGCCAGCAGCCCACGGACAGGGTCGGGTGGCTACACCTTC. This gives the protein CASSPRTGSGGYTF.

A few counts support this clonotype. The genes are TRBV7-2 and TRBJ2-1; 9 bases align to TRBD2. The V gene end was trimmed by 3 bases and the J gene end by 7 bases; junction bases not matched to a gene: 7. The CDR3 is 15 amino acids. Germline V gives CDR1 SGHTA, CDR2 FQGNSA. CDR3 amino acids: CASSFSGRIENEQFF. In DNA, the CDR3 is TGTGCCAGCAGCTTTAGCGGGAGAATTGAGAATGAGCAGTTCTTC.

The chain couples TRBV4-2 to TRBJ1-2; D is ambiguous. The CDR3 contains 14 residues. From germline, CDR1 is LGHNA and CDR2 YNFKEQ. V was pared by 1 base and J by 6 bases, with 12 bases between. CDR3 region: CASSQGESGHGYTF. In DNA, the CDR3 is TGTGCCAGCAGCCAAGGGGAATCTGGCCATGGCTACACCTTC.

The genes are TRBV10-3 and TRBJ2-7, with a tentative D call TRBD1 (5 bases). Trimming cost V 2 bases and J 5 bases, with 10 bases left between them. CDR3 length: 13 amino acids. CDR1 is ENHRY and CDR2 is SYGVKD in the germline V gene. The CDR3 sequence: CAISERGQDEQYF. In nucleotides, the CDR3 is TGTGCCATCAGTGAGAGGGGTCAAGACGAGCAGTACTTC.

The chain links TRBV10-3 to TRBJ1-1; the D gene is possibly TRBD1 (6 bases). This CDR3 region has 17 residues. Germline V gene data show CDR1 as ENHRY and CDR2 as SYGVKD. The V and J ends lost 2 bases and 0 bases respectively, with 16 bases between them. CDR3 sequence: CAISETPSGAMNTEAFF. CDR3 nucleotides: TGTGCCATCAGTGAGACACCTTCGGGGGCCATGAACACTGAAGCTTTCTTT.

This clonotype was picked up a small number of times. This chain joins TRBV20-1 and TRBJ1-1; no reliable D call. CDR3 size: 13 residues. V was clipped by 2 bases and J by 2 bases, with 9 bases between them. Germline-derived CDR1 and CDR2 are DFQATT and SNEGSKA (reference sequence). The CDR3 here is CSARKDGNTEAFF. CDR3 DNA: TGCAGTGCTAGAAAGGACGGAAACACTGAAGCTTTCTTT.

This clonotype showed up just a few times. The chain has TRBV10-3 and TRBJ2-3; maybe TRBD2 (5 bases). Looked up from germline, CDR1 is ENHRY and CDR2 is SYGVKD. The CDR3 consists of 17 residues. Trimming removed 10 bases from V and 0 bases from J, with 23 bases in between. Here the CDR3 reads CATGLGFGLTSTDTQYF. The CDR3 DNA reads TGTGCCACCGGACTGGGGTTCGGGTTGACTAGCACAGATACGCAGTATTTT.

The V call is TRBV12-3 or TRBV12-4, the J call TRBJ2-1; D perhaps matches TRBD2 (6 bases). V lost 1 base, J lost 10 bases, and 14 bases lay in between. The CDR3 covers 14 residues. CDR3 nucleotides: TGTGCCAGCAGTTTAGGCTACCGGGACTCGGAGCAGTTCTTC. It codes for CASSLGYRDSEQFF.

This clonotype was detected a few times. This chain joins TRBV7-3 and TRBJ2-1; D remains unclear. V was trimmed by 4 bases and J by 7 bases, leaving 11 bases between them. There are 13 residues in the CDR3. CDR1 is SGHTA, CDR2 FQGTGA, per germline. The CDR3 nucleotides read TGTGCCAGCAGCTCCGCTTCTGAAAATGAGCAGTTCTTC. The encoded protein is CASSSASENEQFF.

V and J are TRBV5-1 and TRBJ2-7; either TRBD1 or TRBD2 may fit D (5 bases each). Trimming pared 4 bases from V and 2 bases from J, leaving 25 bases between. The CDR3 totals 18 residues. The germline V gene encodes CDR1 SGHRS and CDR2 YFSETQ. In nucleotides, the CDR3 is TGCGCCAGCAGCCCGGGGCCTGTCACACCCGCTCGGGCCTACGAGCAGTACTTC. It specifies CASSPGPVTPARAYEQYF. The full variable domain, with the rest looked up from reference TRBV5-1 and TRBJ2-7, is KAGVTQTPRYLIKTRGQQVTLSCSPISGHRSVSWYQQTPGQGLQFLFEYFSETQRNKGNFPGRFSGRQFSNSRSEMNVSTLELGDSALYLCASSPGPVTPARAYEQYFGPGTRLTVT.

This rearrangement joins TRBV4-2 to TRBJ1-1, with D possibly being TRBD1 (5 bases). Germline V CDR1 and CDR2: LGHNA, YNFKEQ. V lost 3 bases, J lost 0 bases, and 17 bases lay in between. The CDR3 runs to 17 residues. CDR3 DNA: TGTGCCAGCAGCCAGGAAACCGGGACGGGAATGAACACTGAAGCTTTCTTT. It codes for CASSQETGTGMNTEAFF.

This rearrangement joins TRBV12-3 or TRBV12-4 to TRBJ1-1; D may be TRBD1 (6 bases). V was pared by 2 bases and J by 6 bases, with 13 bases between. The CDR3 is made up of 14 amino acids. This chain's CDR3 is CASSLIGGRAEAFF. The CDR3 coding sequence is TGTGCCAGCAGTTTAATCGGGGGGCGGGCTGAAGCTTTCTTT.

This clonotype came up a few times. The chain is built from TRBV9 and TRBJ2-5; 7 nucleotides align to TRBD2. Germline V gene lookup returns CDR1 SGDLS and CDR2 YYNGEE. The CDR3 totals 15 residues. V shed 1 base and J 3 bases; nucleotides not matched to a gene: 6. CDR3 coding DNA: TGTGCCAGCAGCGTATGGGAGGGAGCCGAAGAGACCCAGTACTTC. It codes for CASSVWEGAEETQYF.

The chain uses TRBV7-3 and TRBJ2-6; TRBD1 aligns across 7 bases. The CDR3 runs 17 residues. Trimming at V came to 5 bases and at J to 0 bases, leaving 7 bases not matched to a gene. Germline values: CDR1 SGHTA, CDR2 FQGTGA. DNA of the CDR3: TGTGCCAGCAGCAACCGGGACAGCCGCTCTGGGGCCAACGTCCTGACTTTC. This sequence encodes CASSNRDSRSGANVLTF.

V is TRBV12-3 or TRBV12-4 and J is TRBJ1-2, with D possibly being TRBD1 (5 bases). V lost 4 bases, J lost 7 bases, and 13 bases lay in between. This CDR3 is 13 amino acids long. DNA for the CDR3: TGTGCCAGCAGTTCCCGACCCGGGGGTGGCTACACCTTC. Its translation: CASSSRPGGGYTF.

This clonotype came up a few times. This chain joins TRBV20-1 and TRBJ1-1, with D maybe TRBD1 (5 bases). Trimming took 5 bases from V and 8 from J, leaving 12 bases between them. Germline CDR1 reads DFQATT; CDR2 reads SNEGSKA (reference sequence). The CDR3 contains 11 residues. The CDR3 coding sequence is TGCAGTGCTCTGGGACGTCGAGAAGCTTTCTTT. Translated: CSALGRREAFF.

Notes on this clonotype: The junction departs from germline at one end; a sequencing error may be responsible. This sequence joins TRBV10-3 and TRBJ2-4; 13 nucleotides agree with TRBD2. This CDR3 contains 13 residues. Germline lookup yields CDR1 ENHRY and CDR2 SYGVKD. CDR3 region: CAISGPGLAGLDF. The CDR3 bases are TGTGCCATCAGTGGTCCGGGACTAGCGGGGTTGGACTTC.

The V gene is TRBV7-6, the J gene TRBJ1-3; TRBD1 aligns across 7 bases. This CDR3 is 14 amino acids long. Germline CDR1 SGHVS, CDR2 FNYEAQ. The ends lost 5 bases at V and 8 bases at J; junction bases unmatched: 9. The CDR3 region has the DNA TGTGCCAGCAGCCAGACAGGGCCCCGGGACACCATATATTTT. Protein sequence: CASSQTGPRDTIYF.

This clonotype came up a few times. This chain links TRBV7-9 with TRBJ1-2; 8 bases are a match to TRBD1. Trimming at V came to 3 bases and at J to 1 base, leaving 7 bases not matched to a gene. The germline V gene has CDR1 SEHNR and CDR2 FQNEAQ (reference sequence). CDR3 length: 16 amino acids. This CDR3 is CASSFLLDRDNYGYTF. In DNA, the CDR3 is TGTGCCAGCAGCTTCTTATTGGACAGGGATAACTATGGCTACACCTTC.

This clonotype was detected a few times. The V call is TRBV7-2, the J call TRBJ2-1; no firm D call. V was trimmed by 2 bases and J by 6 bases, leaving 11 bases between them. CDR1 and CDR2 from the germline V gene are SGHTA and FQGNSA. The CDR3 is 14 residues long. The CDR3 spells CASSLSFGGNEQFF. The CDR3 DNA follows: TGTGCCAGCAGCTTAAGCTTTGGTGGCAATGAGCAGTTCTTC.

The CDR3, as DNA: TGTGCCAGCAAAACAGACAGATTCTCTGGAAACACCATATATTTT. This codes for CASKTDRFSGNTIYF. This chain uses TRBV27 with TRBJ1-3, with D perhaps matching TRBD1 (5 bases). V lost 7 bases to trimming and J lost 0 bases, with 13 bases between them. CDR1 and CDR2 (germline): MNHEY, SMNVEV (reference sequence). The CDR3 is 15 residues long.

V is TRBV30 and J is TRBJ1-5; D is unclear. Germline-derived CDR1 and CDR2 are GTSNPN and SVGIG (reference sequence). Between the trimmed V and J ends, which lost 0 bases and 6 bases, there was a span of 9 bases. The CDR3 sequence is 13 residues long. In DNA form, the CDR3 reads TGTGCCTGGAGTGTAGGTATGAGTCAGCCCCAGCATTTT. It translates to CAWSVGMSQPQHF.